The source of this T cell receptor beta chain is a study of blood T cell repertoires in COVID-19. Overall study: COVID-19 samples collected from the United States, Italy and Spain covered acute and convalescent phases.

The CDR3 extends over 16 amino acids. V was clipped by 0 bases and J by 4 bases, with 14 bases between them. Germline V gene data show CDR1 as SGHRS and CDR2 as YFSETQ. The assay was immunoSEQ multiplex PCR, and TCRdb's table has in-frame clones only and misses some. Of 340,000 or so clones in the sample, 80% to 90% were seen once. Ages ranged from about 18 to 89 years, with residence in some 25 US areas. Cohort placement rested on clinical history that participants reported themselves. The specimen was PBMCs or T cells enriched from blood (not recorded which). This clonotype was sampled from a woman aged 40 to 50 with acute COVID-19. V is TRBV5-1 and J is TRBJ2-1; a weak D match, TRBD2 (5 bases). Here the CDR3 reads CASSLDAGGQYNEQFF. In DNA, the CDR3 is TGCGCCAGCAGCTTGGATGCGGGCGGGCAGTACAATGAGCAGTTCTTC.